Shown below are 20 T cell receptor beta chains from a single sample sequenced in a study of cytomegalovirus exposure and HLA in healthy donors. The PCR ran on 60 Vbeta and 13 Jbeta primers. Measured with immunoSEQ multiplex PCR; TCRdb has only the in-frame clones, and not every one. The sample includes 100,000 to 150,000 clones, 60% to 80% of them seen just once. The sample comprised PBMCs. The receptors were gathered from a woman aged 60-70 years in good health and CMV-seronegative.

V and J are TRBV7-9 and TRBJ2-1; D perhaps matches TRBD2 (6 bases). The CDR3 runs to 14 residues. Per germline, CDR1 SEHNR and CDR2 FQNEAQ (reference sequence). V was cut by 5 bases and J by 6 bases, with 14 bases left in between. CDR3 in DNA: TGTGCCAGCAGCAACGGTGGGACTTTCAATGAGCAGTTCTTC. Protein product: CASSNGGTFNEQFF.

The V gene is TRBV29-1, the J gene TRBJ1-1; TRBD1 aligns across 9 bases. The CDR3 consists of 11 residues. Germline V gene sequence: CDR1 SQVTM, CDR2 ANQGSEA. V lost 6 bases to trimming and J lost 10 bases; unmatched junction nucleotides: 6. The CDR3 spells CSVAPGQGAFF. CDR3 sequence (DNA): TGCAGCGTCGCACCGGGACAGGGAGCTTTCTTT.

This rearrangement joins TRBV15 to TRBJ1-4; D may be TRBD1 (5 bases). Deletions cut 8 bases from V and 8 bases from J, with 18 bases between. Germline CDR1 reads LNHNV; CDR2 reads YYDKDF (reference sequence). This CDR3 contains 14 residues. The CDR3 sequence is CATGGIRQREKLFF. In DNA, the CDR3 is TGTGCCACCGGGGGGATCCGCCAACGGGAAAAACTGTTTTTT.

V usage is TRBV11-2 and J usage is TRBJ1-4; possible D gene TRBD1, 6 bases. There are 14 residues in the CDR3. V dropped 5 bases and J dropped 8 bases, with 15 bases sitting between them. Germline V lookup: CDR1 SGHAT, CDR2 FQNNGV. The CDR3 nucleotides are TGTGCCAGCAGCCCGGACAGAAGGAGGGAAAAACTGTTTTTT. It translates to CASSPDRRREKLFF.

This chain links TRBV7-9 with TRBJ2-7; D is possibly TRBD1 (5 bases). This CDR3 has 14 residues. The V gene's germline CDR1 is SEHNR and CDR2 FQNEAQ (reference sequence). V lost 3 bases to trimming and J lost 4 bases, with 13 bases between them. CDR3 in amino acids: CASSLSLGPYEQYF. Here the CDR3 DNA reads TGTGCCAGCAGCTTGAGCTTGGGGCCTTACGAGCAGTACTTC.

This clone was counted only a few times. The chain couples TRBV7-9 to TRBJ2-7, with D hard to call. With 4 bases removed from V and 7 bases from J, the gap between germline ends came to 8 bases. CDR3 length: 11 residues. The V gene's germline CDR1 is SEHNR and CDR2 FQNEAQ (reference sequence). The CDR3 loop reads CASSSLQEQYF. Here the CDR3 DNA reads TGTGCCAGCAGCTCCCTACAGGAGCAGTACTTC.

The DNA of the CDR3 is TGTGCCAGCGGGCCTAGCGGGGGGGATTACAATGAGCAGTTCTTC. It specifies CASGPSGGDYNEQFF. This chain connects TRBV28 to TRBJ2-1; 12 bases map to TRBD2. From germline, CDR1 is MDHEN and CDR2 SYDVKM. CDR3 length equals 15 residues. The trim removed 8 bases at V and 4 bases at J, leaving 6 bases unmatched.

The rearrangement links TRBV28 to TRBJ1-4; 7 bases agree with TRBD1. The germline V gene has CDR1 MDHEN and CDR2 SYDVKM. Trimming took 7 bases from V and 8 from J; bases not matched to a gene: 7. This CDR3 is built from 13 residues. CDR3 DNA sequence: TGTGCCAGCACCCCCGGGACAGTCGAAAAACTGTTTTTT. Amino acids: CASTPGTVEKLFF. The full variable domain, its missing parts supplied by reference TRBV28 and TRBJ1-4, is DVKVTQSSRYLVKRTGEKVFLECVQDMDHENMFWYRQDPGLGLRLIYFSYDVKMKEKGDIPEGYSVSREKKERFSLILESASTNQTSMYLCASTPGTVEKLFFGSGTQLSVL.

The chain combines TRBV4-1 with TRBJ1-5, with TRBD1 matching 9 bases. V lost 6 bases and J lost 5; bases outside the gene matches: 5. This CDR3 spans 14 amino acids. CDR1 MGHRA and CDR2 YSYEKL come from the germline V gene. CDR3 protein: CASSFTGGDQPQHF. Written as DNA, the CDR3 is TGCGCCAGCAGTTTCACAGGGGGCGATCAGCCCCAGCATTTT.

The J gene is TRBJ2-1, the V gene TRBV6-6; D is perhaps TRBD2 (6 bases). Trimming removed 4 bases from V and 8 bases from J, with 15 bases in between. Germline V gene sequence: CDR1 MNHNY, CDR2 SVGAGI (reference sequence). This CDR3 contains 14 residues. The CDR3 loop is CASSSLEGLYEQFF. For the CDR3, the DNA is TGTGCCAGCAGTTCCCTGGAGGGCCTCTATGAGCAGTTCTTC.

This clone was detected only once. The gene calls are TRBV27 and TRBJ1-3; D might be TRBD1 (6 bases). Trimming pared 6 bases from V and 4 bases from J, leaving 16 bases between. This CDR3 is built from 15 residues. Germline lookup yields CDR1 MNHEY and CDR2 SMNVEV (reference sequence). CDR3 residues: CASSGSRGKGNTIYF. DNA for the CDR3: TGTGCCAGCAGCGGCTCCAGGGGAAAGGGAAACACCATATATTTT.

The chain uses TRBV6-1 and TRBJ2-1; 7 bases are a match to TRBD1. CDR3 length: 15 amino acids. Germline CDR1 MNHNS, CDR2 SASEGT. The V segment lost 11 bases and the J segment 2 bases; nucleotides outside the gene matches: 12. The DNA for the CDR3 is TGTGCCGGATCTCAAAGGCAGGGGGCCTACAATGAGCAGTTCTTC. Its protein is CAGSQRQGAYNEQFF.

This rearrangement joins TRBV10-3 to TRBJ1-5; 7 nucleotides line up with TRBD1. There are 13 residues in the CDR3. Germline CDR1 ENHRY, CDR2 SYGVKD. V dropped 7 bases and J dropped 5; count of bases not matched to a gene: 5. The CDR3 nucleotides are TGTGCCATCAAGGGGGCCGTCGATCAGCCCCAGCATTTT. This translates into CAIKGAVDQPQHF.

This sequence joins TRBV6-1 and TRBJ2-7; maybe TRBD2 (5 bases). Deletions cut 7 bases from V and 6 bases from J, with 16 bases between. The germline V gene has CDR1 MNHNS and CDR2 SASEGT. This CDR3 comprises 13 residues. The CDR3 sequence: CASMRTAPGEQYF. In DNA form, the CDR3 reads TGTGCCAGCATGCGGACTGCCCCTGGCGAGCAGTACTTC.

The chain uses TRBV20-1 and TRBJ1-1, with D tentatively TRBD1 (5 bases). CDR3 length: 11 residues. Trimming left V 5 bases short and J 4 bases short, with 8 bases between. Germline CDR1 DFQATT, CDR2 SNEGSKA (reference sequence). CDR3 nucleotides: TGCAGTGCTCCGGGGGGCACTGAAGCTTTCTTT. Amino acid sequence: CSAPGGTEAFF.

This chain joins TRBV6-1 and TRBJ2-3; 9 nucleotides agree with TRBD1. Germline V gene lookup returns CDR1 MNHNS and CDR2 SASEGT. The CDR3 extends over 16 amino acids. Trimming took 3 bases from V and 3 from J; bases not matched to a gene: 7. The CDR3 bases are TGTGCCAGCAGTGACAACAGGGGGCGCTGGACAGATACGCAGTATTTT. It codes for CASSDNRGRWTDTQYF.

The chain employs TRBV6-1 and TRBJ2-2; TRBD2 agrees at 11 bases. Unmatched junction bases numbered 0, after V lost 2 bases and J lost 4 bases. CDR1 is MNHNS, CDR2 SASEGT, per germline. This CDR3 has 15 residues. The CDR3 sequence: CASSETSGSTGELFF. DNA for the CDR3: TGTGCCAGCAGTGAAACTAGCGGGAGCACCGGGGAGCTGTTTTTT.

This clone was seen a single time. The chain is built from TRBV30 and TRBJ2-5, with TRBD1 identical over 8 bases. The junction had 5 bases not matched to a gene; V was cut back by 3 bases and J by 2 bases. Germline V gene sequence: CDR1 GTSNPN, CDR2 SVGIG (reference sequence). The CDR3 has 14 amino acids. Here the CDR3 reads CAWRKQGVQETQYF. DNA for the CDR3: TGTGCCTGGAGGAAACAGGGGGTTCAAGAGACCCAGTACTTC.

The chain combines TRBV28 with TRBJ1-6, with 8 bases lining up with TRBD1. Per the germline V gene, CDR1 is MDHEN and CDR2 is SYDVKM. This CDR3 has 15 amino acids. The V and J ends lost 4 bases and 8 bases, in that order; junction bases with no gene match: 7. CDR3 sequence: CASSWSGGVDSPLHF. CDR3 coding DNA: TGTGCCAGCAGTTGGTCAGGGGGCGTTGATTCACCCCTCCACTTT.

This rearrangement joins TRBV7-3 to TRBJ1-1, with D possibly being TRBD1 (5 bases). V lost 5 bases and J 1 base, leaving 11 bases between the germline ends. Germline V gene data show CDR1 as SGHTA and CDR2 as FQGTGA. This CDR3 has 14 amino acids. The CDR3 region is CASSPGRGNTEAFF. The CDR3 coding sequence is TGTGCCAGCAGCCCCGGAAGGGGGAACACTGAAGCTTTCTTT.